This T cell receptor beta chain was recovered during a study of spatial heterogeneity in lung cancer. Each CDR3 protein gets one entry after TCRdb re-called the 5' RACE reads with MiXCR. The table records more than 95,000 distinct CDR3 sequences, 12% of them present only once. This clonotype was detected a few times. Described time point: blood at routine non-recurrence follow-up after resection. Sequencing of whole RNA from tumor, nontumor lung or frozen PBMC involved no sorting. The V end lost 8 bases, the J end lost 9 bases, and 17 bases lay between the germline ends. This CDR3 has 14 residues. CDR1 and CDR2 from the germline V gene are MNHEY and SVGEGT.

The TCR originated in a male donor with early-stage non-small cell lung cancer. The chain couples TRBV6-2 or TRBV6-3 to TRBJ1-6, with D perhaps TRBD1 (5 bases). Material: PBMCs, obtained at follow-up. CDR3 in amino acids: CASERSGDGSPLHF. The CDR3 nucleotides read TGTGCCAGCGAGAGGTCCGGGGACGGTTCACCCCTCCACTTT.